This T cell receptor (beta chain) appears in the sequencing data of a study of T-cell memory formation after mild COVID-19. At the level of the study: TCR clusters mostly belonged to single donors.

TCRdb independently ran MiXCR on the 5' RACE reads; one entry per CDR3 protein. In the table there are a few hundred thousand distinct CDR3 sequences, about 11% of which are singletons. The CDR3 has 12 amino acids. Germline lookup yields CDR1 LGHDT and CDR2 YNNKEL (reference sequence). In its sample, this clonotype was seen many times. Germline and junction disagree at one end, which may indicate a read error. The sequenced material came from PBMCs or a T cell subset sorted from them (not recorded which). The receptor comes from a man between 18 and 29 years old who had mild COVID-19 (a few samples of this study predate the infection). Cell type and time point are not known. J is TRBJ1-6 and V is TRBV3-1; TRBD1 might be the D (5 bases). CDR3 sequence: CASSFTQRDLNF. In nucleotides, the CDR3 is TGTGCCAGCAGCTTCACGCAGCGGGACCTAAACTTT.